The 13 T cell receptor beta chains given below trace back to one sample, sequenced in a study of blood T cell repertoires in COVID-19. The data were produced by immunoSEQ multiplex PCR, yet TCRdb's version contains in-frame clones alone and is incomplete. Altogether approximately 280,000 clones are present, less than 85% being singletons, with the ten largest covering more than 1.1%. Sequenced sample: peripheral blood. The receptors stem from a human donor with COVID-19, enrolled during active disease. The donor label of this sample is uncertain.

This clone turned up a few times. This chain uses TRBV11-3 with TRBJ2-3; 8 nucleotides line up with TRBD2. Per germline, CDR1 SGHNT and CDR2 YENEEA. The CDR3 is 14 amino acids. With V trimmed by 5 bases and J by 4 bases, 5 bases remained unmatched. The CDR3 loop reads CASSPGTRADTQYF. CDR3 bases: TGTGCCAGCAGCCCCGGGACTAGGGCAGATACGCAGTATTTT.

This sequence joins TRBV30 and TRBJ2-5, with TRBD1 as a possible D gene (6 bases). CDR3 size: 16 residues. The V end was cut by 0 bases, the J end by 0 bases, with 14 bases between. The V gene's germline CDR1 is GTSNPN and CDR2 SVGIG (reference sequence). This chain's CDR3 is CAWSVGLTGHQETQYF. DNA for the CDR3: TGTGCCTGGAGTGTAGGATTGACAGGCCACCAAGAGACCCAGTACTTC.

The CDR3 loop is CASSLSRTSGSREQFF. The CDR3 DNA reads TGCGCCAGCAGCTTGAGTAGGACTAGCGGGTCCCGGGAGCAGTTCTTC. J is TRBJ2-1 and V is TRBV5-1; 11 bases are shared with TRBD2. After removal of 1 base from V and 10 bases from J, the junction contained 10 bases not matched to a gene. Germline V CDR1 and CDR2: SGHRS, YFSETQ. The CDR3 is made up of 16 amino acids.

V usage is TRBV9 and J usage is TRBJ2-3, with D perhaps TRBD2 (5 bases). Trimming removed 0 bases at V and 4 bases at J, with 12 bases between. The CDR3 length is 15 residues. Germline V gene lookup returns CDR1 SGDLS and CDR2 YYNGEE. DNA for the CDR3: TGTGCCAGCAGCGTAGACCCGGGTAGCGCAGATACGCAGTATTTT. Translation gives CASSVDPGSADTQYF.

The chain has TRBV19 and TRBJ2-1; perhaps TRBD2 as D (5 bases). Trimming stripped 3 bases from V and 4 bases from J, with 13 bases between. The length of the CDR3 is 15 residues. In germline, CDR1 is LNHDA, CDR2 SQIVND (reference sequence). Here the CDR3 reads CASSMERARYNEQFF. The CDR3 nucleotides read TGTGCCAGTAGTATGGAGAGGGCCAGATACAATGAGCAGTTCTTC.

The chain recombines TRBV19 with TRBJ2-2; 11 nucleotides agree with TRBD2. The V gene's germline CDR1 is LNHDA and CDR2 SQIVND (reference sequence). The V segment lost 3 bases and the J segment 3 bases; nucleotides outside the gene matches: 0. The CDR3 totals 15 residues. The CDR3 sequence is CASSISGGDTGELFF. DNA of the CDR3: TGTGCCAGTAGTATTAGCGGGGGGGACACCGGGGAGCTGTTTTTT.

The chain couples TRBV7-9 to TRBJ2-7; TRBD2 matches 11 bases. V lost 4 bases, J lost 1 base, and 3 bases stayed unmatched. Germline CDR1 reads SEHNR; CDR2 reads FQNEAQ (reference sequence). This CDR3 has 15 amino acids. DNA for the CDR3: TGTGCCAGCAGCTCATGGACTAGCGGGTCCTACGAGCAGTACTTC. It yields the protein CASSSWTSGSYEQYF. The entire variable domain, with the rest obtained from reference TRBV7-9 and TRBJ2-7, is as follows: DTGVSQNPRHKITKRGQNVTFRCDPISEHNRLYWYRQTLGQGPEFLTYFQNEAQLEKSRLLSDRFSAERPKGSFSTLEIQRTEQGDSAMYLCASSSWTSGSYEQYFGPGTRLTVT.

The chain employs TRBV30 and TRBJ1-2, with D possibly matching TRBD1 (6 bases). V lost 7 bases, J lost 2 bases, and 26 bases lay in between. This CDR3 spans 17 amino acids. Germline lookup yields CDR1 GTSNPN and CDR2 SVGIG (reference sequence). In DNA, the CDR3 is TGTGCCTACCAAGACCCTGGAAAGGGAGGGACAAACTATGGCTACACCTTC. It is translated as CAYQDPGKGGTNYGYTF.

V usage is TRBV28 and J usage is TRBJ2-7, with TRBD2 matching 16 bases. The CDR3 is 15 residues long. Germline CDR1 is MDHEN and CDR2 is SYDVKM. V lost 3 bases and J lost 9; bases outside the gene matches: 5. CDR3 DNA: TGTGCCAGCAGTTTCGGGACTAGCGGGGGGGCCAGGCAGTACTTC. This translates into CASSFGTSGGARQYF.

V usage is TRBV30 and J usage is TRBJ2-1, with TRBD1 identical over 7 bases. Germline V CDR1 and CDR2: GTSNPN, SVGIG (reference sequence). V lost 0 bases to trimming and J lost 0 bases; unmatched junction nucleotides: 8. This CDR3 contains 17 residues. CDR3: CAWSVERGPGSYNEQFF. CDR3 DNA sequence: TGTGCCTGGAGTGTAGAGAGGGGGCCCGGCTCCTACAATGAGCAGTTCTTC. Complete variable domain (other parts from reference TRBV30 and TRBJ2-1): SQTIHQWPATLVQPVGSPLSLECTVEGTSNPNLYWYRQAAGRGLQLLFYSVGIGQISSEVPQNLSASRPQDRQFILSSKKLLLSDSGFYLCAWSVERGPGSYNEQFFGPGTRLTVL.

V and J are TRBV6-5 and TRBJ2-5, with 9 nucleotides matching TRBD1. CDR1 is MNHEY and CDR2 is SVGAGI in the germline V gene. The CDR3 extends over 14 amino acids. After removal of 6 bases from V and 4 bases from J, the junction contained 6 bases not matched to a gene. CDR3 loop: CASSRDRERETQYF. The CDR3 region has the DNA TGTGCCAGCAGCCGGGACAGGGAAAGAGAGACCCAGTACTTC.

The chain joins TRBV14 to TRBJ1-2; D ambiguous. Germline loops: CDR1 SGHDN, CDR2 FVKESK. The CDR3 totals 15 residues. The V gene lost 0 bases and the J gene lost 2 bases, with 10 bases spanning the gap. DNA for the CDR3: TGTGCCAGCAGCCAAGATTTACAGTCCAACTATGGCTACACCTTC. Its translation is CASSQDLQSNYGYTF.

The rearrangement joins TRBV19 to TRBJ1-5, with 8 bases aligning to TRBD1. J was trimmed by 9 bases and V by 1 base; bases with no gene match: 5. From germline, CDR1 is LNHDA and CDR2 SQIVND (reference sequence). There are 14 residues in the CDR3. In DNA, the CDR3 is TGTGCCAGTAGTATAGCGGGACAGGCGGGGCCCCAGCATTTT. As protein: CASSIAGQAGPQHF.